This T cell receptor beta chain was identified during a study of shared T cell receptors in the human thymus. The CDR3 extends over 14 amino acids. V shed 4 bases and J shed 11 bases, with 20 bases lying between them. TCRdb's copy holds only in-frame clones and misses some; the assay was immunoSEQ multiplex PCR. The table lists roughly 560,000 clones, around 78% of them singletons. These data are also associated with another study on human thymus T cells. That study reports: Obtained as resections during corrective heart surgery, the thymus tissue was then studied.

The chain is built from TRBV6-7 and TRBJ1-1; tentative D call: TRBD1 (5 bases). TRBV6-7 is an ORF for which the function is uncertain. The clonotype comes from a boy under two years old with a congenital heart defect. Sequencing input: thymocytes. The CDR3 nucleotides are TGTGCCAGCAGTTCCCCCGGCCCCTTAAAGGGGGCTTTCTTT. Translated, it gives CASSSPGPLKGAFF.